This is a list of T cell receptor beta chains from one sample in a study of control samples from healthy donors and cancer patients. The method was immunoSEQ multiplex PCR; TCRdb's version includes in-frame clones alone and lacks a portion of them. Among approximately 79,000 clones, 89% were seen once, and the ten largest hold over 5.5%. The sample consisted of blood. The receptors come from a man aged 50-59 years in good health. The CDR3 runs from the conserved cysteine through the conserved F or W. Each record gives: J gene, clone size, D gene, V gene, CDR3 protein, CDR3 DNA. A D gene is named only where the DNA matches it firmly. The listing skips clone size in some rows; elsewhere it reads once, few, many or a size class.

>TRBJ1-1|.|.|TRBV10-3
CASRPQTGSAEAFF
TGTGCCAGCCGGCCCCAAACAGGGTCGGCTGAAGCTTTCTTT
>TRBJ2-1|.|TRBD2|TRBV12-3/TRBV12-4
CASSPITSRGEFF
TGTGCCAGCAGTCCCATTACTAGCCGGGGGGAGTTCTTC
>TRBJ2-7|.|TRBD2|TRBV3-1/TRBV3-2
CASSPGTSGAYEQYF
TGTGCCAGCAGCCCGGGGACTAGCGGGGCCTACGAGCAGTACTTC
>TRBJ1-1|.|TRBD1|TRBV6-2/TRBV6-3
CASSSGGEAEAFF
TGTGCCAGCAGTTCAGGGGGCGAGGCTGAAGCTTTCTTT
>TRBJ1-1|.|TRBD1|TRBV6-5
CASSLGRGREAFF
TGTGCCAGCTCTCTTGGGAGGGGGCGGGAAGCTTTCTTT
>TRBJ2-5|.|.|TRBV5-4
CASSMDNLTPKTQYF
TGTGCCAGCAGCATGGACAATCTGACACCCAAGACTCAGTACTTC
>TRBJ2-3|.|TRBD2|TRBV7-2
CASSQLSGGSTDTQYF
TGTGCCAGCAGCCAACTAAGCGGGGGGAGCACAGATACGCAGTATTTT
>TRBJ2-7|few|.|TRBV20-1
CSASRWGGSYEQYF
TGCAGTGCTAGTAGGTGGGGAGGTTCCTACGAGCAGTACTTC
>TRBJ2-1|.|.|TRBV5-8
CASSPGRSSYNEQFF
TGTGCCAGCAGCCCGGGGAGGAGCTCCTACAATGAGCAGTTCTTC
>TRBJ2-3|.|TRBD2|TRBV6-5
CASNSGGRTDTQYF
TGTGCCAGCAATAGCGGGGGCCGCACAGATACGCAGTATTTT